The present T cell receptor (beta chain) was sequenced within a study of blood T cell repertoires in COVID-19. Study processing details: The assay estimated nucleated cells by amplifying reference gene primers. Only in-frame clones appear in the TCRdb table, and some are missing; sequencing was by immunoSEQ multiplex PCR. D and trimming come from the DNA, and the V and J calls and clone size come from that table. The table lists about 110,000 clones, 60% to 85% of them singletons. The CDR3 extends over 15 amino acids. Germline V gene data show CDR1 as LGHDT and CDR2 as YNNKEL (reference sequence). The V end was cut by 0 bases, the J end by 9 bases, with 15 bases between.

This TCR came from a human donor in a cohort sampled during active or convalescent COVID-19. This chain connects TRBV3-1 (or the pseudogene TRBV3-2) to TRBJ2-1; D may be TRBD2 (6 bases). The sequencing input was peripheral blood. CDR3 sequence: CASSQERLDRGEQFF. CDR3 nucleotides: TGTGCCAGCAGCCAAGAGAGACTAGATAGGGGTGAGCAGTTCTTC.